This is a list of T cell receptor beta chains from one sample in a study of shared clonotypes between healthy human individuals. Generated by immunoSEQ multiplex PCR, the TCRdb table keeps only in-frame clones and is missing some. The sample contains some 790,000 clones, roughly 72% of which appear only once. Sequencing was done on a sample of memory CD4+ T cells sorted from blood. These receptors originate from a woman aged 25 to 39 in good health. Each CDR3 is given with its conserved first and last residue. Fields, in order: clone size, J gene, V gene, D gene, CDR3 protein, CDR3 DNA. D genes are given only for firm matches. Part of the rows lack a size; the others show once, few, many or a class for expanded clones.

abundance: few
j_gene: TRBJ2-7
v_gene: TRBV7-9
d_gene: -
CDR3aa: CASSSRSGSYEQYF
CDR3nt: TGTGCCAGCAGCTCCCGCTCGGGATCCTACGAGCAGTACTTC

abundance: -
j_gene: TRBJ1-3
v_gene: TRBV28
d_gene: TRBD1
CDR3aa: CASLTGGSGNTIYF
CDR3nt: TGTGCCAGCCTTACAGGGGGCTCTGGAAACACCATATATTTT

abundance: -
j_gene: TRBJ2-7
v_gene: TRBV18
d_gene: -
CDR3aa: CASSPKRVTYEQYF
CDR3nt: TGTGCCAGCTCTCCCAAGAGGGTCACCTACGAGCAGTACTTC

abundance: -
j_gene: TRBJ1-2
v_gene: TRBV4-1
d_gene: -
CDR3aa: CASRQGFGYGYTF
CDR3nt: TGCGCCAGCAGACAGGGTTTTGGCTATGGCTACACCTTC

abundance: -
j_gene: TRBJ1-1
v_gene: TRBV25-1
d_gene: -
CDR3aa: CASSESPGASEAFF
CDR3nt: TGTGCCAGCAGTGAATCACCAGGGGCGAGCGAAGCTTTCTTT

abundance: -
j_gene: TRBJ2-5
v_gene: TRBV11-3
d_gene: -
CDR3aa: CASSLGSHLPETQYF
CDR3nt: TGTGCCAGCAGCTTAGGAAGCCATCTGCCAGAGACCCAGTACTTC

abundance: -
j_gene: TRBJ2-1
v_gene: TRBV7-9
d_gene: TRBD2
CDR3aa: CASSLRAGAYNEQFF
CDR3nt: TGTGCCAGCAGTTTAAGAGCGGGAGCCTACAATGAGCAGTTCTTC

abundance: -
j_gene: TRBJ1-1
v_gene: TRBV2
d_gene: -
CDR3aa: CASRGLQRNTEAFF
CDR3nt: TGTGCCAGCAGGGGACTACAGAGGAACACTGAAGCTTTCTTT

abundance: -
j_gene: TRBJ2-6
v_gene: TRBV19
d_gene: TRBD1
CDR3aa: CASSIGTGVSGANVLTF
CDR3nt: TGTGCCAGTAGTATCGGGACAGGCGTTTCTGGGGCCAACGTCCTGACTTTC

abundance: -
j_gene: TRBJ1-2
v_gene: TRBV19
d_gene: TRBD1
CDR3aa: CASSIQGALLYGYTF
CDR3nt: TGTGCCAGTAGTATACAGGGGGCCCTCCTCTATGGCTACACCTTC

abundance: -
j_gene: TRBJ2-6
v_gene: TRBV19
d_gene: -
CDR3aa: CASRGTGGANVLTF
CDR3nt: TGTGCCAGTAGGGGGACGGGTGGGGCCAACGTCCTGACTTTC

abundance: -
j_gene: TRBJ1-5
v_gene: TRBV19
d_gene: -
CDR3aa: CASSVRAGAYLF
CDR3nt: TGTGCCAGTAGCGTAAGGGCTGGTGCTTATCTATTT

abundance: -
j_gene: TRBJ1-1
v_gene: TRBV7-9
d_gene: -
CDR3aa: CASSFGGNTEAFF
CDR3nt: TGTGCCAGCAGCTTTGGTGGAAACACTGAAGCTTTCTTT

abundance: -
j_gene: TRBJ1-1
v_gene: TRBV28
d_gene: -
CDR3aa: CASSRVGGMNTEAFF
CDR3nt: TGTGCCAGCAGCCGTGTCGGAGGGATGAACACTGAAGCTTTCTTT

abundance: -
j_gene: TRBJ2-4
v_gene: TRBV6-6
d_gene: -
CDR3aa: CASSSPENIQYF
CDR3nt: TGTGCCAGCAGTTCGCCCGAAAACATTCAGTACTTC

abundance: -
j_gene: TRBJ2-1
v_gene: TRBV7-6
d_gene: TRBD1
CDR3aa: CASSPHKGGAGNEQFF
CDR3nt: TGTGCCAGCAGCCCCCACAAAGGGGGCGCCGGGAATGAGCAGTTCTTC

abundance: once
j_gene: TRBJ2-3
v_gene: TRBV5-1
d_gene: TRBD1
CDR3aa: CASSSGQETDTQYF
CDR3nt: TGCGCCAGCAGCTCCGGACAGGAGACAGATACGCAGTATTTT

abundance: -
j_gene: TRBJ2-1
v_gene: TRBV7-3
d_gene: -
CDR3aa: CASSLNPSSYNEQFF
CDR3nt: TGTGCCAGCAGCTTAAACCCTAGCTCCTACAATGAGCAGTTCTTC

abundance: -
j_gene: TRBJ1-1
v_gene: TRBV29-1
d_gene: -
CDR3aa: CSVDDLERMGTEAFF
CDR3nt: TGCAGCGTTGATGATCTGGAGAGGATGGGGACTGAAGCTTTCTTT

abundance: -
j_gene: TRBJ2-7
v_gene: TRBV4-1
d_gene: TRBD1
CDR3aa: CASSLGQGGSYEQYF
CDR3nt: TGCGCCAGCAGCCTTGGACAGGGGGGCTCCTACGAGCAGTACTTC

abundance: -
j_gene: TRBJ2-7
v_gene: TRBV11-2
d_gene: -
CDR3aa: CASSRSSGNEQYF
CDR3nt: TGTGCCAGCAGCAGATCTAGTGGTAACGAGCAGTACTTC

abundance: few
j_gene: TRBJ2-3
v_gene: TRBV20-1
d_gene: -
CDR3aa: CSAILADTQYF
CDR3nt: TGCAGTGCTATTCTAGCAGATACGCAGTATTTT

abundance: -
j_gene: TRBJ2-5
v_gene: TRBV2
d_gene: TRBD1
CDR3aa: CATSGTAQETQYF
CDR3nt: TGTGCCACTTCCGGGACAGCGCAAGAGACCCAGTACTTC

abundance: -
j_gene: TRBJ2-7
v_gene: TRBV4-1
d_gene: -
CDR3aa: CASSQDYAAPYEQYF
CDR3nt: TGCGCCAGCAGCCAAGATTACGCGGCGCCGTACGAGCAGTACTTC

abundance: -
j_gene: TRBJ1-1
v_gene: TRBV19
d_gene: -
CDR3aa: CASSIFGADTEAFF
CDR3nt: TGTGCCAGTAGTATCTTTGGGGCAGACACTGAAGCTTTCTTT

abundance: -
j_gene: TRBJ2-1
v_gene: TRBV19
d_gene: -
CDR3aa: CASSTRDYGNEQFF
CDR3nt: TGTGCCAGTAGTACCCGCGACTATGGCAATGAGCAGTTCTTC

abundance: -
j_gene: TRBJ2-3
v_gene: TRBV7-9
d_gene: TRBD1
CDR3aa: CASSLGTGPSFTDTQYF
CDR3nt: TGTGCCAGCAGCTTAGGGACAGGGCCCAGTTTCACAGATACGCAGTATTTT

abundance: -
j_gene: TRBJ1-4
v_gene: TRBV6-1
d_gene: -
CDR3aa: CASSDVGAREKLFF
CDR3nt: TGTGCCAGCAGTGATGTGGGGGCGAGGGAAAAACTGTTTTTT

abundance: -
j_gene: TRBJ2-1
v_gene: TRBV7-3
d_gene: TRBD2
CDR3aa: CASSLRVTGTSGRNEQFF
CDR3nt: TGTGCCAGCAGCTTGCGCGTTACCGGGACTAGCGGGAGAAATGAGCAGTTCTTC

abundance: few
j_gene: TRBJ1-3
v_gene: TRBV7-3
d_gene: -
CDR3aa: CASSLSHGNTIYF
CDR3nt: TGTGCCAGCAGCTTGTCTCACGGAAACACCATATATTTT

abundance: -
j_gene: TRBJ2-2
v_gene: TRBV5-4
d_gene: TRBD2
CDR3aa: CASSLGGAGVISGELFF
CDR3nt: TGTGCCAGCAGCTTGGGGGGTGCGGGAGTGATATCCGGGGAGCTGTTTTTT

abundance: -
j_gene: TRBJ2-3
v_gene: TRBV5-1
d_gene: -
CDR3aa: CASSLNVPFTDTQYF
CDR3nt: TGCGCCAGCAGCTTAAATGTGCCTTTCACAGATACGCAGTATTTT

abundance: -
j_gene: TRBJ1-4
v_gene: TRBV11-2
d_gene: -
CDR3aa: CASSPTNGGKLFF
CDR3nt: TGTGCCAGCAGCCCGACTAATGGTGGAAAACTGTTTTTT

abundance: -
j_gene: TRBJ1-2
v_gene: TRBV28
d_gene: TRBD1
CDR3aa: CASSLFEQGAGYTF
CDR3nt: TGTGCCAGCAGTTTATTCGAACAGGGGGCAGGCTACACCTTC

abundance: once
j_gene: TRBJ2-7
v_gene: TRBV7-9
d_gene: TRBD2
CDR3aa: CASSYTSANSYEQYF
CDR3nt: TGTGCCAGCAGTTATACTAGCGCGAACTCCTACGAGCAGTACTTC

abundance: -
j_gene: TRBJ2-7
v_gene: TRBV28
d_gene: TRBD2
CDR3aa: CASSFLISGRLSYEQYF
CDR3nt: TGTGCCAGCAGTTTCCTTATTAGCGGGAGACTATCCTACGAGCAGTACTTC

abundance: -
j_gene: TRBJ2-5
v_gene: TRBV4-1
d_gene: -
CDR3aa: CASSQVWEAKGGTQYF
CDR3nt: TGCGCCAGCAGCCAAGTGTGGGAGGCCAAGGGGGGGACCCAGTACTTC

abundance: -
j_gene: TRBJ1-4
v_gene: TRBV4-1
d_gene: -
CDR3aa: CASSQRQQTNEKLFF
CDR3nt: TGCGCCAGCAGCCAACGTCAGCAAACTAATGAAAAACTGTTTTTT

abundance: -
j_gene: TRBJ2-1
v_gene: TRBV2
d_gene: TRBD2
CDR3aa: CASSAVTSGSYEQFF
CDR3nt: TGTGCCAGCAGTGCTGTGACTAGCGGGAGCTATGAGCAGTTCTTC

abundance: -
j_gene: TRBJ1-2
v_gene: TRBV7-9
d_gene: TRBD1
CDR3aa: CASSPRTGFTYGYTF
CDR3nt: TGTGCCAGCAGCCCAAGGACAGGGTTCACCTATGGCTACACCTTC

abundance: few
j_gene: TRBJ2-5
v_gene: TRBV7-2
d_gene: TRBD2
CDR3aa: CASSLSGKETQYF
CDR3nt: TGTGCCAGCAGCTTGAGCGGGAAAGAGACCCAGTACTTC

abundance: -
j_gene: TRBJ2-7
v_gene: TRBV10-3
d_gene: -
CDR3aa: CASQTSGYEQYF
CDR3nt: TGTGCCTCGCAAACGTCGGGCTACGAGCAGTACTTC

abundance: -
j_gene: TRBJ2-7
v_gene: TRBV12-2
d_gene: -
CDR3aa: CASRLGVRRAYEQYF
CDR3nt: TGTGCAAGTCGCTTAGGAGTGAGGCGAGCCTACGAGCAGTACTTC

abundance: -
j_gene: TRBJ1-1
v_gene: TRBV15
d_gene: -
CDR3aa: CATSTGISNTEAFF
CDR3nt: TGTGCCACCAGCACAGGGATTTCGAACACTGAAGCTTTCTTT

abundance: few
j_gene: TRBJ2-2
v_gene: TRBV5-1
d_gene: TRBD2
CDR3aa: CASSMTSGRGTGELFF
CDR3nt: TGCGCCAGCAGTATGACTAGCGGGAGGGGCACCGGGGAGCTGTTTTTT

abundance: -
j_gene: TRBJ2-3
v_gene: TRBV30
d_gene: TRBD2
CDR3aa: CACKTAGASADTQYF
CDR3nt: TGTGCCTGCAAGACTGCGGGAGCGAGCGCAGATACGCAGTATTTT

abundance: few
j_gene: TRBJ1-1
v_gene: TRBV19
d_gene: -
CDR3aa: CASSIALGHRNTEAFF
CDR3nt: TGTGCCAGTAGTATAGCTCTGGGACATAGGAACACTGAAGCTTTCTTT

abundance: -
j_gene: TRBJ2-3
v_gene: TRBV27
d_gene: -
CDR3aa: CASNFCPGLFSTDTQYF
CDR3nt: TGTGCCAGCAATTTTTGCCCCGGGCTGTTTAGCACAGATACGCAGTATTTT

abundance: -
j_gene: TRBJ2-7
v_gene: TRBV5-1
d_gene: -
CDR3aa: CASSFPTSIIYEQYF
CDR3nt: TGCGCCAGCAGCTTCCCGACTAGTATTATCTACGAGCAGTACTTC

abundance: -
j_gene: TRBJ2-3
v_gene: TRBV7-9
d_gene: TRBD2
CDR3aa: CASSRKLAGATSTDTQYF
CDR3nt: TGTGCCAGCAGCAGAAAGCTAGCGGGAGCTACTTCAACAGATACGCAGTATTTT